This T cell receptor (beta chain) was identified during a study of blood T cell repertoires in COVID-19. Study context: From the United States, Italy and Spain came samples of acute and convalescent COVID-19. T cells, B-cell-depleted T cells, or PBMCs provided the cDNA or gDNA that served as material.

In germline, CDR1 is LNHDA, CDR2 SQIVND (reference sequence). V shed 5 bases, J shed 0 bases, and the junction held 9 bases outside the gene matches. The CDR3 contains 16 residues. Per the original data handling: Cell counts per sample came from amplifying reference gene primers. The method was immunoSEQ multiplex PCR; TCRdb's version includes in-frame clones alone and lacks a portion of them. V and J calls and clone size are given by that table; D and trimming were obtained from the DNA. The repertoire has 100,000 to 150,000 clones, under 85% of them found once; the top ten carry 10% to 15%. The TCR comes from a man aged 55-75 years with acute or convalescent COVID-19. The sequencing input was peripheral blood. V is TRBV19 and J is TRBJ2-7; 8 bases match TRBD2. The CDR3 protein is CASSDPGGTSSYEQYF. The CDR3 region has the DNA TGTGCCAGTAGTGACCCGGGCGGGACTAGCTCCTACGAGCAGTACTTC.